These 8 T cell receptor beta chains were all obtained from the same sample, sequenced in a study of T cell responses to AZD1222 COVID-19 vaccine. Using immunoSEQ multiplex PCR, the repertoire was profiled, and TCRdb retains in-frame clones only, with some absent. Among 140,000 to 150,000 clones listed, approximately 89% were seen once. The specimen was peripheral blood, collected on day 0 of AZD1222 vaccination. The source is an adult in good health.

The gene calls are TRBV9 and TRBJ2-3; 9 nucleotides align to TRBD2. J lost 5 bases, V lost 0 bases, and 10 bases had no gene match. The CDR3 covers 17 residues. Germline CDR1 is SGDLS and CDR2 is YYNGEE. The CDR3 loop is CASSVDLGRGGLDTQYF. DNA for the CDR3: TGTGCCAGCAGCGTAGATCTCGGGCGGGGGGGCCTAGATACGCAGTATTTT.

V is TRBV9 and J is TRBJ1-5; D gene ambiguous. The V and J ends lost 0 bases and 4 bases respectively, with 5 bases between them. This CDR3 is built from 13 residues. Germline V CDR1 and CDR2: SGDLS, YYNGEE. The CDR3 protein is CASSVEPNQPQHF. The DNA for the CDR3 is TGTGCCAGCAGCGTAGAACCGAATCAGCCCCAGCATTTT.

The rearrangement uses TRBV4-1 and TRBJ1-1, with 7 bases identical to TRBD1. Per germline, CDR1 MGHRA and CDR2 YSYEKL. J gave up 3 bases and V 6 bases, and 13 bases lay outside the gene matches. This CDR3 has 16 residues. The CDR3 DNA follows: TGCGCCAGCAGTAGAGACAGGGCACGGACGGACACTGAAGCTTTCTTT. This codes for CASSRDRARTDTEAFF.

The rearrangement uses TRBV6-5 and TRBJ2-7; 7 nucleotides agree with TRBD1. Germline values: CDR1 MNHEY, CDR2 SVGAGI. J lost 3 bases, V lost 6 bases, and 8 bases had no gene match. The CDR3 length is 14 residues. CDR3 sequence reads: CASSQYRGYYEQYF. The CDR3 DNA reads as TGTGCCAGCAGCCAATACAGGGGTTACTACGAGCAGTACTTC.

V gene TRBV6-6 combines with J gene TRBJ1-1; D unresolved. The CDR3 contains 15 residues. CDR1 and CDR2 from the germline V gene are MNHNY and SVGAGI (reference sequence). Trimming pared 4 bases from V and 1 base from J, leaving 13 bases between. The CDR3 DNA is TGTGCCAGCAGTTCCCCTGAGACGGCGAACACTGAAGCTTTCTTT. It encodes CASSSPETANTEAFF.

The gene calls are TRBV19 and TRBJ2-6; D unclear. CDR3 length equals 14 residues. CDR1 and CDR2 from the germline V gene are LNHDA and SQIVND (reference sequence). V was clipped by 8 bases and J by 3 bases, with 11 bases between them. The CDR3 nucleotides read TGTGCCAGTCTTACGTCTCGTGGGGCCAACGTCCTGACTTTC. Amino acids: CASLTSRGANVLTF.

The CDR3 DNA reads TGTGCCAGCAGCTTCGGACAGGGGACCTACGAGCAGTACTTC. Translated, it gives CASSFGQGTYEQYF. This chain connects TRBV7-2 to TRBJ2-7; 9 bases agree with TRBD1. The trim removed 3 bases at V and 2 bases at J, leaving 2 bases unmatched. The CDR3 runs to 14 residues. Germline lookup yields CDR1 SGHTA and CDR2 FQGNSA.

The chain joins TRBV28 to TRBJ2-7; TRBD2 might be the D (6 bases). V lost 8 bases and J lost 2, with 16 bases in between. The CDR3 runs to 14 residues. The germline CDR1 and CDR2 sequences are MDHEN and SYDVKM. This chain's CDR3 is CASGGEVQTYEQYF. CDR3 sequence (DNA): TGTGCCAGCGGAGGGGAGGTCCAAACCTACGAGCAGTACTTC.